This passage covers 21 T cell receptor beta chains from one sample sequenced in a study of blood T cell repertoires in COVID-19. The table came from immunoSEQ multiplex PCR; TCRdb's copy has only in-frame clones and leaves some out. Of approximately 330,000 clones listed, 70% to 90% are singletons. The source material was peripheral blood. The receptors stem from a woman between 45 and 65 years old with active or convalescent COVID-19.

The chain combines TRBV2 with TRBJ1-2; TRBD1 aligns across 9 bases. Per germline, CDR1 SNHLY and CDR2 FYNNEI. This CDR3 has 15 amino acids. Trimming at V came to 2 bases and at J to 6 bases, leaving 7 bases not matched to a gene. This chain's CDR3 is CASSENSGTGNGYTF. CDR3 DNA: TGTGCCAGCAGTGAAAACTCGGGGACAGGGAATGGCTACACCTTC.

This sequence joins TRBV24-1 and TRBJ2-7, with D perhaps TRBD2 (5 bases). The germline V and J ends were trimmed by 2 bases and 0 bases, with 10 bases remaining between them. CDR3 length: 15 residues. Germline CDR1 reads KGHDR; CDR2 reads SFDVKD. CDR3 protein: CATSDSLESSYEQYF. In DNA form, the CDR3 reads TGTGCCACCAGTGATTCACTAGAGAGCTCCTACGAGCAGTACTTC.

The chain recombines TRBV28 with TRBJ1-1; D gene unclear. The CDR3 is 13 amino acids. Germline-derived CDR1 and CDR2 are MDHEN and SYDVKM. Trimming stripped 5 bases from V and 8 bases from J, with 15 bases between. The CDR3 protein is CASSMEGPVEAFF. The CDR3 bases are TGTGCCAGCAGTATGGAGGGCCCGGTAGAAGCTTTCTTT. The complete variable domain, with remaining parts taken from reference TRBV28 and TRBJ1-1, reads DVKVTQSSRYLVKRTGEKVFLECVQDMDHENMFWYRQDPGLGLRLIYFSYDVKMKEKGDIPEGYSVSREKKERFSLILESASTNQTSMYLCASSMEGPVEAFFGQGTRLTVV.

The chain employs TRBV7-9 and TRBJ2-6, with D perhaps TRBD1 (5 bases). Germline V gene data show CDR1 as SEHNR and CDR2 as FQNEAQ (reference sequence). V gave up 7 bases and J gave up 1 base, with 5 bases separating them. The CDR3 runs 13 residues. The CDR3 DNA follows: TGTGCCAGCAAGGGGTCTGGGGCCAACGTCCTGACTTTC. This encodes CASKGSGANVLTF. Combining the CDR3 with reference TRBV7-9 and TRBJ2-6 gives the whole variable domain DTGVSQNPRHKITKRGQNVTFRCDPISEHNRLYWYRQTLGQGPEFLTYFQNEAQLEKSRLLSDRFSAERPKGSFSTLEIQRTEQGDSAMYLCASKGSGANVLTFGAGSRLTVL.

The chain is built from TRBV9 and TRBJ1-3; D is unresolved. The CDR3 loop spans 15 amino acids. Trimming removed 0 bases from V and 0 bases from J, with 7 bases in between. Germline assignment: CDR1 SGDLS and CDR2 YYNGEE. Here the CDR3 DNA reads TGTGCCAGCAGCGTAGCTACGGGCTCTGGAAACACCATATATTTT. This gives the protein CASSVATGSGNTIYF.

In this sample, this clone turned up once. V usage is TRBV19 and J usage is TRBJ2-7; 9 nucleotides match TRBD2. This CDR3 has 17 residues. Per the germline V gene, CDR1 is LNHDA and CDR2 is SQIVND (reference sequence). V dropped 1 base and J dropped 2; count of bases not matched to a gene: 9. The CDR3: CASSIGVGLAGTYEQYF. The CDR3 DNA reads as TGTGCCAGTAGTATAGGGGTCGGTCTAGCGGGAACCTACGAGCAGTACTTC.

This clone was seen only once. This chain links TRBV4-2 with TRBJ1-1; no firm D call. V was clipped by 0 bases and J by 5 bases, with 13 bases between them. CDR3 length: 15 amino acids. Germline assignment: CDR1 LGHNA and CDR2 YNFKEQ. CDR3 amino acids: CASSQDLPPGTEAFF. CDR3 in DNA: TGTGCCAGCAGCCAAGATCTTCCACCGGGGACTGAAGCTTTCTTT.

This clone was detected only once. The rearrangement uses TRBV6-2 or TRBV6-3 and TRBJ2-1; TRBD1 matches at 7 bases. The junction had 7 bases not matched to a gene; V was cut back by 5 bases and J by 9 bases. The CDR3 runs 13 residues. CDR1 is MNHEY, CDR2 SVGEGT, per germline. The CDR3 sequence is CASSRTGQLEQFF. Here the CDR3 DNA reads TGTGCCAGCAGTAGGACAGGACAGCTTGAGCAGTTCTTC.

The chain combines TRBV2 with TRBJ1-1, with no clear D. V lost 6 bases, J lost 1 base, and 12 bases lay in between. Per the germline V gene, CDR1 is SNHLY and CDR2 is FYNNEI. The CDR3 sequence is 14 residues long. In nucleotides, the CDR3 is TGTGCCAGCAGGGTCCTTATGGCGAACACTGAAGCTTTCTTT. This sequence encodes CASRVLMANTEAFF.

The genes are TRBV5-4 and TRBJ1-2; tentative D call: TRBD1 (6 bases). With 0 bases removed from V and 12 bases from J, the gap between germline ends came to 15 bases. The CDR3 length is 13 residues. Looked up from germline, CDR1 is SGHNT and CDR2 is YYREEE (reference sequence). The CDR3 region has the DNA TGTGCCAGCAGCTTGGTAGGCCAGGGGAGGGACACCTTC. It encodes CASSLVGQGRDTF. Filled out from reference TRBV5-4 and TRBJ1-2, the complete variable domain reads ETGVTQSPTHLIKTRGQQVTLRCSSQSGHNTVSWYQQALGQGPQFIFQYYREEENGRGNFPPRFSGLQFPNYSSELNVNALELDDSALYLCASSLVGQGRDTFGSGTRLTVV.

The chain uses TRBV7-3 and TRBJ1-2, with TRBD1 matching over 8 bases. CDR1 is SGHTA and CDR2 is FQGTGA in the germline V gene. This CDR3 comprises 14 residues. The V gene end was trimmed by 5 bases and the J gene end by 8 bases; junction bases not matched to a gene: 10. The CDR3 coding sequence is TGTGCCAGCAGCGCGGAGGGACAGGCTTACGGCTACACCTTC. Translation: CASSAEGQAYGYTF. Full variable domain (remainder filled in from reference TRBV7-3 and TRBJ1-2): GAGVSQTPSNKVTEKGKYVELRCDPISGHTALYWYRQSLGQGPEFLIYFQGTGAADDSGLPNDRFFAVRPEGSVSTLKIQRTERGDSAVYLCASSAEGQAYGYTFGSGTRLTVV.

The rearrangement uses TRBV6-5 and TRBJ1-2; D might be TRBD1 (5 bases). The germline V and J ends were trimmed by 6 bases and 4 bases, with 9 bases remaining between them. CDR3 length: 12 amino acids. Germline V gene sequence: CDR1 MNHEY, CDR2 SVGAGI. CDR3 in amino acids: CASSGQTYGYTF. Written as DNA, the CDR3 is TGTGCCAGCAGCGGACAAACCTATGGCTACACCTTC.

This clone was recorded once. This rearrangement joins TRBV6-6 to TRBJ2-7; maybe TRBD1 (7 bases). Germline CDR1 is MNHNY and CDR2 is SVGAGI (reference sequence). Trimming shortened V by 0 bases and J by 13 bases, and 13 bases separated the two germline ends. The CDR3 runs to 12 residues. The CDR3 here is CASSYSQEGAYF. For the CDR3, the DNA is TGTGCCAGCAGTTACTCGCAGGAGGGGGCCTACTTC.

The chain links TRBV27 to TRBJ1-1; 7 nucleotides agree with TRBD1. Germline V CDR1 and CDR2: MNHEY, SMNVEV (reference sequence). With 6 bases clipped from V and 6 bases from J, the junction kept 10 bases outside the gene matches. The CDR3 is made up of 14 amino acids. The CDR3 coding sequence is TGTGCCAGCAGATATCAGGGGGGAAGGTCTGAAGCTTTCTTT. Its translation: CASRYQGGRSEAFF.

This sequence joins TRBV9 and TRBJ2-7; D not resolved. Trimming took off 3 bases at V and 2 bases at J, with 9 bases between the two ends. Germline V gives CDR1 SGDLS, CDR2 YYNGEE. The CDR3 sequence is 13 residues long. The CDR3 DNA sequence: TGTGCCAGCAGCGGGGCGAAACCCTACGAGCAGTACTTC. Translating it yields CASSGAKPYEQYF. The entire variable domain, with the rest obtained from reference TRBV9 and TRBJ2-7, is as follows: DSGVTQTPKHLITATGQRVTLRCSPRSGDLSVYWYQQSLDQGLQFLIQYYNGEERAKGNILERFSAQQFPDLHSELNLSSLELGDSALYFCASSGAKPYEQYFGPGTRLTVT.

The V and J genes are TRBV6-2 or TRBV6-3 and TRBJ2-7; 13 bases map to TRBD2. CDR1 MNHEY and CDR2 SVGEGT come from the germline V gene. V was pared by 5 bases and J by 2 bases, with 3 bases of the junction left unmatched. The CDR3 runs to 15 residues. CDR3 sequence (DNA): TGTGCCAGCAGTGGGGGACTAGCGGGACCCTACGAGCAGTACTTC. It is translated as CASSGGLAGPYEQYF.

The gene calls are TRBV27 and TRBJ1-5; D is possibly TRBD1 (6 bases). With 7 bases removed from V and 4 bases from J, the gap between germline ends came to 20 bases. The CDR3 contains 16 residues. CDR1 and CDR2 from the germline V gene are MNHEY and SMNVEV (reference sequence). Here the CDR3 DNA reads TGTGCCAGCAAACCCTACAACGACAGGAGAAATCAGCCCCAGCATTTT. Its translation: CASKPYNDRRNQPQHF.

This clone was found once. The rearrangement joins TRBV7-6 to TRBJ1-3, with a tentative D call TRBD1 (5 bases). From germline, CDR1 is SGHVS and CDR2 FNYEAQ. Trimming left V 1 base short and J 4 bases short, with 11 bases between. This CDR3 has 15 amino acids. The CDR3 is CASSLGGVRGNTIYF. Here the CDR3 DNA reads TGTGCCAGCAGCTTAGGGGGGGTGAGAGGAAACACCATATATTTT.

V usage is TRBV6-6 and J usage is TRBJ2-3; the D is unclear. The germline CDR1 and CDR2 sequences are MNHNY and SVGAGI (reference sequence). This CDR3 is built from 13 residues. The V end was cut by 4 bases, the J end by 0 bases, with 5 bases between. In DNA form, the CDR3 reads TGTGCCAGCAGTTCCGTTAGCACAGATACGCAGTATTTT. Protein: CASSSVSTDTQYF.

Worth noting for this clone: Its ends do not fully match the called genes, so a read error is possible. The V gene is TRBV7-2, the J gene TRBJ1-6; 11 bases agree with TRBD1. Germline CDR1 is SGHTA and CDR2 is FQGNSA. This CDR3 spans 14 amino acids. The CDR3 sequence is CASSLEGQGGIWNF. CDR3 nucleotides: TGTGCCAGCAGCTTAGAGGGACAGGGGGGGATTTGGAACTTT.

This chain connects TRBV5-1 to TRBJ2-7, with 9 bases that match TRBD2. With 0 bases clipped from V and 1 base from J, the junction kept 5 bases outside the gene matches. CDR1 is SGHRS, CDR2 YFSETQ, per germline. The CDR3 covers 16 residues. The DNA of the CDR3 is TGCGCCAGCAGCTTGGCCGGCGGGAGGGGGTCCTACGAGCAGTACTTC. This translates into CASSLAGGRGSYEQYF.